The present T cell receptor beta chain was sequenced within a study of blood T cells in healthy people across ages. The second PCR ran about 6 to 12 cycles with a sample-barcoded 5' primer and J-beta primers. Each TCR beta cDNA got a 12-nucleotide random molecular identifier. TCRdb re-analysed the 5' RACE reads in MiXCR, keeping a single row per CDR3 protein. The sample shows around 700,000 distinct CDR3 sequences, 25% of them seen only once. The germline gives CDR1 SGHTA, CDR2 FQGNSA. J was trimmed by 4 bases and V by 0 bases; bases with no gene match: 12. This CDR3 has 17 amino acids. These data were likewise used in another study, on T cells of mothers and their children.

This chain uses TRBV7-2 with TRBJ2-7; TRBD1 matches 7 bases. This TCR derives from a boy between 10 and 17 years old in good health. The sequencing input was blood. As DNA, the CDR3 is TGTGCCAGCAGCTTAGCGCGTTTCGAGACAGGGTATTACGAGCAGTACTTC. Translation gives CASSLARFETGYYEQYF.